The 29 T cell receptor beta chains presented below share a single source sample, sequenced in a study of blood T cell repertoires in COVID-19. The assay was immunoSEQ multiplex PCR, and TCRdb's table has in-frame clones only and misses some. The table has around 110,000 clones, approximately 82% seen once. Sequenced input: peripheral blood. Source of these receptors: a man between 70 and 80 years old with active or convalescent COVID-19.

V gene TRBV7-9 combines with J gene TRBJ1-2; TRBD1 matches at 7 bases. Germline CDR1 reads SEHNR; CDR2 reads FQNEAQ (reference sequence). V lost 3 bases, J lost 7 bases, and 8 bases stayed unmatched. This CDR3 is 14 amino acids long. The CDR3 protein is CASSFRQGLSGYTF. CDR3 bases: TGTGCCAGCAGCTTTCGACAGGGACTCTCTGGCTACACCTTC.

The chain employs TRBV6-2 or TRBV6-3 and TRBJ1-4; D is possibly TRBD1 (6 bases). Trimming cost V 5 bases and J 7 bases, with 17 bases left between them. Germline-derived CDR1 and CDR2 are MNHEY and SVGEGT. This CDR3 contains 15 residues. CDR3 in amino acids: CASSAPGAWGEKLFF. CDR3 nucleotides: TGTGCCAGCAGTGCCCCAGGGGCCTGGGGTGAAAAACTGTTTTTT.

CDR3 nucleotide sequence: TGCAGCGTTGTGGGGACAGGAAACTATGGCTACACCTTC. This encodes CSVVGTGNYGYTF. The chain links TRBV29-1 to TRBJ1-2; 8 bases match TRBD1. Trimming at V came to 4 bases and at J to 2 bases, leaving 3 bases not matched to a gene. The CDR3 totals 13 residues. The germline gives CDR1 SQVTM, CDR2 ANQGSEA.

The V and J genes are TRBV3-1 (or the pseudogene TRBV3-2) and TRBJ1-1; 7 bases map to TRBD1. V dropped 0 bases and J dropped 8; count of bases not matched to a gene: 6. This CDR3 has 14 amino acids. CDR1 and CDR2 (germline): LGHDT, YNNKEL (reference sequence). CDR3 loop: CASSQERVDREAFF. The CDR3 nucleotides are TGTGCCAGCAGCCAAGAAAGGGTGGACAGGGAAGCTTTCTTT.

The chain employs TRBV29-1 and TRBJ1-4; no definite D call. Looked up from germline, CDR1 is SQVTM and CDR2 is ANQGSEA. Trimming took 6 bases from V and 4 from J, leaving 9 bases between them. This CDR3 has 12 residues. The CDR3 reads CSVLGINEKLFF. Here the CDR3 DNA reads TGCAGCGTCCTAGGTATTAATGAAAAACTGTTTTTT.

V usage is TRBV10-3 and J usage is TRBJ1-6; weak D call: TRBD1 (5 bases). This CDR3 has 15 amino acids. Germline values: CDR1 ENHRY, CDR2 SYGVKD. The germline V and J ends were trimmed by 3 bases and 4 bases, with 10 bases remaining between them. CDR3 protein: CAISEQAQYNSPLHF. The CDR3 coding sequence is TGTGCCATCAGTGAACAGGCACAATATAATTCACCCCTCCACTTT.

The chain uses TRBV2 and TRBJ2-3; weak D call: TRBD1 (5 bases). Trimming cost V 1 base and J 0 bases, with 11 bases left between them. From germline, CDR1 is SNHLY and CDR2 FYNNEI. The CDR3 runs 16 residues. The CDR3 here is CASSEVYRSSTDTQYF. In DNA, the CDR3 is TGTGCCAGCAGTGAAGTTTACAGGTCTAGCACAGATACGCAGTATTTT. The whole variable domain, remainder taken from reference TRBV2 and TRBJ2-3, is EPEVTQTPSHQVTQMGQEVILRCVPISNHLYFYWYRQILGQKVEFLVSFYNNEISEKSEIFDDQFSVERPDGSNFTLKIRSTKLEDSAMYFCASSEVYRSSTDTQYFGPGTRLTVL.

The rearrangement links TRBV6-2 or TRBV6-3 to TRBJ2-1, with D tentatively TRBD1 (6 bases). The CDR3 totals 16 residues. V dropped 5 bases and J dropped 4 bases, with 18 bases sitting between them. Per the germline V gene, CDR1 is MNHEY and CDR2 is SVGEGT. CDR3 nucleotides: TGTGCCAGCAGTCAACTGGACCGGGACATTTACAATGAGCAGTTCTTC. Residues: CASSQLDRDIYNEQFF.

This sequence joins TRBV7-8 and TRBJ2-5; no firm D call. The CDR3 contains 11 residues. Germline V gene data show CDR1 as SGHVS and CDR2 as FQNEAQ. The V end was cut by 5 bases, the J end by 5 bases, with 6 bases between. The CDR3 DNA reads as TGTGCCAGCAGCCCCGCGGAGACCCAGTACTTC. Amino acid sequence: CASSPAETQYF.

The rearrangement links TRBV3-1 (or the pseudogene TRBV3-2) to TRBJ1-2, with a possible D match to TRBD1 (6 bases). Germline CDR1 reads LGHDT; CDR2 reads YNNKEL (reference sequence). The CDR3 is made up of 14 amino acids. Trimming shortened V by 0 bases and J by 7 bases, and 12 bases separated the two germline ends. The CDR3 sequence: CASSQEQGFGGYTF. In nucleotides, the CDR3 is TGTGCCAGCAGCCAAGAACAGGGATTTGGTGGCTACACCTTC.

This clone was detected many times. The J gene is TRBJ2-7, the V gene TRBV5-1; a possible D gene is TRBD2 (5 bases). The ends were cut back, 4 bases at V and 0 bases at J, with 11 bases in the middle. Germline V lookup: CDR1 SGHRS, CDR2 YFSETQ. The CDR3 runs 14 residues. CDR3 protein: CASSLVSDSYEQYF. DNA of the CDR3: TGCGCCAGCAGCCTAGTTAGCGACTCCTACGAGCAGTACTTC.

In DNA, the CDR3 is TGTGCCAGCAGATCTCATATGGGCGGGGGGCGATACACTGAAGCTTTCTTT. Protein sequence: CASRSHMGGGRYTEAFF. The chain combines TRBV28 with TRBJ1-1, with D possibly matching TRBD1 (6 bases). The CDR3 totals 17 residues. Deletions cut 6 bases from V and 3 bases from J, with 23 bases between. CDR1 MDHEN and CDR2 SYDVKM come from the germline V gene.

The V and J genes are TRBV2 and TRBJ1-2; TRBD1 is a possible D gene (5 bases). V lost 0 bases, J lost 7 bases, and 18 bases lay in between. This CDR3 contains 16 residues. Germline V gene lookup returns CDR1 SNHLY and CDR2 FYNNEI. CDR3 bases: TGTGCCAGCAGTGAAGCCCGGAGACAGCGGGGTTCTGGCTACACCTTC. Its translation: CASSEARRQRGSGYTF.

This chain links TRBV7-8 with TRBJ2-7; 14 nucleotides match TRBD2. J lost 6 bases, V lost 4 bases, and 5 bases had no gene match. Per the germline V gene, CDR1 is SGHVS and CDR2 is FQNEAQ. The CDR3 runs to 15 residues. CDR3 sequence reads: CASSYRLAGGSEQYF. In DNA form, the CDR3 reads TGTGCCAGCAGCTACAGACTAGCGGGAGGGTCCGAGCAGTACTTC.

This rearrangement joins TRBV7-2 to TRBJ2-1; tentative D call: TRBD2 (5 bases). The CDR3 runs to 14 residues. Germline values: CDR1 SGHTA, CDR2 FQGNSA. Deletions cut 5 bases from V and 2 bases from J, with 10 bases between. CDR3 bases: TGTGCCAGCAGCCCGAGGGTGACCTACAATGAGCAGTTCTTC. Its protein product is CASSPRVTYNEQFF.

Notes on this clone: The identical CDR3 is also encoded by other nucleotide sequences in the sample. The chain couples TRBV9 to TRBJ1-1; possible D gene TRBD1, 5 bases. There are 13 residues in the CDR3. Germline loops: CDR1 SGDLS, CDR2 YYNGEE. The ends were cut back, 3 bases at V and 1 base at J, with 7 bases in the middle. CDR3 loop: CASSADRNTEAFF. The CDR3 bases are TGTGCCAGCAGCGCCGACAGGAACACTGAAGCTTTCTTT.

The gene calls are TRBV11-3 and TRBJ1-2, with 8 bases aligning to TRBD1. V lost 1 base to trimming and J lost 6 bases; unmatched junction nucleotides: 10. Germline assignment: CDR1 SGHNT and CDR2 YENEEA. The CDR3 length is 16 residues. CDR3 region: CASSLGGRGLIDGYTF. In DNA form, the CDR3 reads TGTGCCAGCAGCTTAGGAGGCAGGGGGCTCATCGATGGCTACACCTTC.

In this sample, this clone turned up a few times. The V and J genes are TRBV19 and TRBJ2-3; the match to TRBD2 covers 8 bases. The germline CDR1 and CDR2 sequences are LNHDA and SQIVND (reference sequence). V lost 5 bases to trimming and J lost 2 bases; unmatched junction nucleotides: 6. This CDR3 spans 15 amino acids. The CDR3 region is CASSVSGNPTDTQYF. CDR3 in DNA: TGTGCCAGTAGTGTTAGCGGGAATCCCACAGATACGCAGTATTTT.

The chain employs TRBV5-8 and TRBJ1-1, with D maybe TRBD1 (5 bases). This CDR3 is 18 amino acids long. Germline CDR1 is SGHTS and CDR2 is YDEGEE. The V gene lost 0 bases and the J gene lost 6 bases, with 24 bases spanning the gap. The CDR3 protein is CASSLAGAGTRRGAEAFF. For the CDR3, the DNA is TGTGCCAGCAGCTTGGCCGGTGCGGGAACCCGACGGGGCGCTGAAGCTTTCTTT.

V and J are TRBV11-2 and TRBJ1-4; 10 bases match TRBD1. The length of the CDR3 is 15 residues. Germline V CDR1 and CDR2: SGHAT, FQNNGV. The ends lost 1 base at V and 4 bases at J; junction bases unmatched: 0. The CDR3 protein is CASSLGTGGNEKLFF. CDR3 DNA: TGTGCCAGCAGCTTAGGGACAGGGGGTAATGAAAAACTGTTTTTT.

The gene calls are TRBV7-8 and TRBJ2-6, with D uncertain. CDR3 length: 17 amino acids. The germline V gene has CDR1 SGHVS and CDR2 FQNEAQ. Deletions cut 2 bases from V and 0 bases from J, with 11 bases between. The CDR3 spells CASSLMSVSSGANVLTF. DNA for the CDR3: TGTGCCAGCAGCTTAATGTCCGTATCCTCTGGGGCCAACGTCCTGACTTTC.

The chain carries TRBV6-2 or TRBV6-3 and TRBJ2-1; 8 bases are shared with TRBD2. Germline-derived CDR1 and CDR2 are MNHEY and SVGEGT. The CDR3 is made up of 14 amino acids. V lost 5 bases to trimming and J lost 4 bases; unmatched junction nucleotides: 4. The CDR3 sequence is CASSSGGGYNEQFF. The CDR3 DNA reads as TGTGCCAGCAGTAGCGGGGGTGGATACAATGAGCAGTTCTTC.

This clone appeared a single time. The CDR3 DNA reads TGTGCCACCGGCGGGAGAGGGACCACTCACCAAGAGACCCAGTACTTC. Translation: CATGGRGTTHQETQYF. This chain connects TRBV28 to TRBJ2-5; 7 nucleotides match TRBD2. The CDR3 runs 16 residues. Per the germline V gene, CDR1 is MDHEN and CDR2 is SYDVKM. V shed 10 bases, J shed 0 bases, and the junction held 14 bases outside the gene matches.

This clone was counted only a few times. V is TRBV19 and J is TRBJ1-1; 8 bases are a match to TRBD1. The CDR3 has 14 residues. Trimming cost V 5 bases and J 1 base; bases outside gene matches: 3. CDR1 and CDR2 from the germline V gene are LNHDA and SQIVND (reference sequence). CDR3 region: CASSFRGRNTEAFF. Here the CDR3 DNA reads TGTGCCAGTAGTTTCAGGGGGCGGAACACTGAAGCTTTCTTT.

The rearrangement uses TRBV7-2 and TRBJ1-5; the D is unclear. The V gene's germline CDR1 is SGHTA and CDR2 FQGNSA. V dropped 2 bases and J dropped 7 bases, with 12 bases sitting between them. The CDR3 spans 14 residues. The CDR3 coding sequence is TGTGCCAGCAGCTTAACGGGGTCTGGGCAGCCCCAGCATTTT. Its translation: CASSLTGSGQPQHF.

The V gene is TRBV3-1 (or the pseudogene TRBV3-2), the J gene TRBJ2-7, with a tentative D call TRBD2 (5 bases). The CDR3 spans 13 residues. The germline V gene has CDR1 LGHDT and CDR2 YNNKEL (reference sequence). V gave up 6 bases and J gave up 2 bases, with 11 bases separating them. CDR3 sequence (DNA): TGTGCCAGCAGACACAGAGCGGCCTACGAGCAGTACTTC. It is translated as CASRHRAAYEQYF.

The chain has TRBV2 and TRBJ1-4, with unresolved D. This CDR3 comprises 14 residues. Germline V lookup: CDR1 SNHLY, CDR2 FYNNEI. V was clipped by 6 bases and J by 0 bases, with 8 bases between them. The CDR3 spells CASSLRATNEKLFF. In nucleotides, the CDR3 is TGTGCCAGCAGCCTCCGTGCAACTAATGAAAAACTGTTTTTT.

J is TRBJ1-2 and V is TRBV9, with 7 bases lining up with TRBD1. Trimming took 9 bases from V and 3 from J; bases not matched to a gene: 8. Germline loops: CDR1 SGDLS, CDR2 YYNGEE. CDR3 length: 13 residues. Here the CDR3 reads CATRLDRDYGYTF. The CDR3 bases are TGTGCCACCCGCTTAGACAGGGACTATGGCTACACCTTC.

V and J are TRBV10-3 and TRBJ1-4, with D maybe TRBD1 (5 bases). There are 15 residues in the CDR3. V was trimmed by 3 bases and J by 8 bases, leaving 16 bases between them. CDR1 is ENHRY and CDR2 is SYGVKD in the germline V gene. This CDR3 is CAISEQATNEEKLFF. The DNA of the CDR3 is TGTGCCATCAGTGAACAGGCAACTAATGAAGAAAAACTGTTTTTT.